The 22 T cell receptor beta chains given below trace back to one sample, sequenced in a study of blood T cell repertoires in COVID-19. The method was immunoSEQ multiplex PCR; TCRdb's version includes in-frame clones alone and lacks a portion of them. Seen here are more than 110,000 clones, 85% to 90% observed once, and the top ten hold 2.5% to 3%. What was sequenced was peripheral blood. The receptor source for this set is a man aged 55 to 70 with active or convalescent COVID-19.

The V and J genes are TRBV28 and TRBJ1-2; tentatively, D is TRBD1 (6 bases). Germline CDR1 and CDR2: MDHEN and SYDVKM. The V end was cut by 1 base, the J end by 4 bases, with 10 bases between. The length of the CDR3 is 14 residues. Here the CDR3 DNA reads TGTGCCAGCAGTTTATCAGGGGCTAGCTATGGCTACACCTTC. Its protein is CASSLSGASYGYTF.

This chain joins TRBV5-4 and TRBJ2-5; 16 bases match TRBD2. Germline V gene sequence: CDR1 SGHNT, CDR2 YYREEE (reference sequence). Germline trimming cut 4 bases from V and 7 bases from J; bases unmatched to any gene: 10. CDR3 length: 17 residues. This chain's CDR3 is CASSPGTSGGAIWTQYF. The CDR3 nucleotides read TGTGCCAGCAGCCCCGGGACTAGCGGGGGGGCCATCTGGACCCAGTACTTC.

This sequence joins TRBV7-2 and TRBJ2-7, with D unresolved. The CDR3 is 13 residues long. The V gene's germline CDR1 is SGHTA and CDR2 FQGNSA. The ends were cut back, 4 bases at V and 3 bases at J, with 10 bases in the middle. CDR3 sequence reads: CASSSLQIYEQYF. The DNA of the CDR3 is TGTGCCAGCAGCTCCCTCCAGATCTACGAGCAGTACTTC.

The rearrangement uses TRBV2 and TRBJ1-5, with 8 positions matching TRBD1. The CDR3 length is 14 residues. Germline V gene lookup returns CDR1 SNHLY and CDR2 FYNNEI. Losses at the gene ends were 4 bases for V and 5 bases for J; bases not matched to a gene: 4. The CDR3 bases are TGTGCCAGCAGTGCGGACAGGGCTGATCAGCCCCAGCATTTT. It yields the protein CASSADRADQPQHF.

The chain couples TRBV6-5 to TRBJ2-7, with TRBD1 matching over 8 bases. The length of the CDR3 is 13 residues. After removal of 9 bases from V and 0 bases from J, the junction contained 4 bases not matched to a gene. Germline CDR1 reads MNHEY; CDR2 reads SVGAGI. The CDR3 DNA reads TGTGCCAGTGGACAGGGCCTCTCCTACGAGCAGTACTTC. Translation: CASGQGLSYEQYF.

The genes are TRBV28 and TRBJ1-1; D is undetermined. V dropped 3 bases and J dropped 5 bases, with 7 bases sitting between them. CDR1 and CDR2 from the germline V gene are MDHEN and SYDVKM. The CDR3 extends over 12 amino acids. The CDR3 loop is CASSLGLTEAFF. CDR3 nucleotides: TGTGCCAGCAGTTTGGGCTTAACTGAAGCTTTCTTT. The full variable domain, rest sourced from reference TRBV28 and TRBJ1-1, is DVKVTQSSRYLVKRTGEKVFLECVQDMDHENMFWYRQDPGLGLRLIYFSYDVKMKEKGDIPEGYSVSREKKERFSLILESASTNQTSMYLCASSLGLTEAFFGQGTRLTVV.

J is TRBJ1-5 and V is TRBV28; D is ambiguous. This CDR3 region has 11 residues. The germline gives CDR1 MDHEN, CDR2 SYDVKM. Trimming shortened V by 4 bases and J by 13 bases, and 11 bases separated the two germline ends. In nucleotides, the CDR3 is TGTGCCAGCAGTTCCGTCTTCCTTCAGCATTTT. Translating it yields CASSSVFLQHF.

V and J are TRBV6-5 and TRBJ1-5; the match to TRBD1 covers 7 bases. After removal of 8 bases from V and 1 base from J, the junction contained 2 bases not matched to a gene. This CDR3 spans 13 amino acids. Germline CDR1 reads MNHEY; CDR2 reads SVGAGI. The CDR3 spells CASDRESNQPQHF. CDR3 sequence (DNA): TGTGCCAGCGACAGGGAAAGCAATCAGCCCCAGCATTTT.

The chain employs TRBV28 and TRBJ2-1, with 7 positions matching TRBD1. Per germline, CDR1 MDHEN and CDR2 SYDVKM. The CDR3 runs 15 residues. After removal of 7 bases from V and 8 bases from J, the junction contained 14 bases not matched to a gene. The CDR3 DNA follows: TGTGCCAGCAATAGGGGGCCGGGTATGTACGATGAGCAGTTCTTC. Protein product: CASNRGPGMYDEQFF.

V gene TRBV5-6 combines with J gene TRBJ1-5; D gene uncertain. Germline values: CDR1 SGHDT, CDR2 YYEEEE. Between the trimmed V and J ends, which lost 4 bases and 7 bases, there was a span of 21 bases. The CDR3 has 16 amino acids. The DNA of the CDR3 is TGTGCCAGCAGCCCATGGACTCTCCAAAAGGGCCAGCCCCAGCATTTT. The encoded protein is CASSPWTLQKGQPQHF.

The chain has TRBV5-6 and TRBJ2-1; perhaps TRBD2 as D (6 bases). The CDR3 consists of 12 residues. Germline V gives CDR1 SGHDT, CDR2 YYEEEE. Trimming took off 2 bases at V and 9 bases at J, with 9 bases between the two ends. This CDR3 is CASSFGAGEQFF. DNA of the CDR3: TGTGCCAGCAGCTTTGGAGCGGGTGAGCAGTTCTTC.

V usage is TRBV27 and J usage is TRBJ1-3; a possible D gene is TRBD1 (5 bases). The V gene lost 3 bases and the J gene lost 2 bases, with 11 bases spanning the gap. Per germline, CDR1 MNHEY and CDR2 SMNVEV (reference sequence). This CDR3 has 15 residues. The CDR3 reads CASSLGGSPGNTIYF. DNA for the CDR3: TGTGCCAGCAGTTTGGGGGGGTCGCCTGGAAACACCATATATTTT.

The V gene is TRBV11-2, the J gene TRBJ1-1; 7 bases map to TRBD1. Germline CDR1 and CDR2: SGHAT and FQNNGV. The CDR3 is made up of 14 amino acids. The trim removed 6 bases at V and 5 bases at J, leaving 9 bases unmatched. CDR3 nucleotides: TGTGCCAGCAGAGCACAGGGGAGAGGGACTGAAGCTTTCTTT. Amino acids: CASRAQGRGTEAFF.

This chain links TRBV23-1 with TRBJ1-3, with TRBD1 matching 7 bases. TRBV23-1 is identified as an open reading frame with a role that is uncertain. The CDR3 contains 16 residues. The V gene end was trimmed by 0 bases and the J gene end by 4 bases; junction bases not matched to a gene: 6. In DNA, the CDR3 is TGCGCCAGCAGTCAATCAGGCCGGGGACAGGGAAACACCATATATTTT. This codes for CASSQSGRGQGNTIYF.

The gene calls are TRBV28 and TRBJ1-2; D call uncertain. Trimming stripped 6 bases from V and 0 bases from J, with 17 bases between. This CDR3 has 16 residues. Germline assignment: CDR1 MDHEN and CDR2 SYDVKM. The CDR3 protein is CASRSGGGEANYGYTF. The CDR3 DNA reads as TGTGCCAGCAGGTCTGGTGGTGGAGAAGCTAACTATGGCTACACCTTC.

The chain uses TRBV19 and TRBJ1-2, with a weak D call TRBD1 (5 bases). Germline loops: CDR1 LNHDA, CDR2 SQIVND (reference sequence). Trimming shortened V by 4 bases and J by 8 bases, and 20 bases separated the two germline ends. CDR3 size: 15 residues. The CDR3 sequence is CASSRRQPPGGGYTF. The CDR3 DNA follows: TGTGCCAGTAGTAGGCGACAGCCCCCGGGCGGCGGCTACACCTTC.

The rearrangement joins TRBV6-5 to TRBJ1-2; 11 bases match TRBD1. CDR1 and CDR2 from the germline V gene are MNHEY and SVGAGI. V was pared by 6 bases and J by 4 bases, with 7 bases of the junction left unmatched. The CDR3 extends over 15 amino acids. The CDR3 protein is CASSVLGTGGYGYTF. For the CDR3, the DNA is TGTGCCAGCAGCGTGCTTGGGACAGGGGGCTATGGCTACACCTTC.

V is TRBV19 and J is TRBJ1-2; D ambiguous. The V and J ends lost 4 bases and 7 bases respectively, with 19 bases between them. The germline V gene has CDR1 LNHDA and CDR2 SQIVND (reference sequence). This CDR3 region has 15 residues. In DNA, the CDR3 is TGTGCCAGTAGTACCCCCCTAGGCGTTGGATCTGGCTACACCTTC. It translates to CASSTPLGVGSGYTF.

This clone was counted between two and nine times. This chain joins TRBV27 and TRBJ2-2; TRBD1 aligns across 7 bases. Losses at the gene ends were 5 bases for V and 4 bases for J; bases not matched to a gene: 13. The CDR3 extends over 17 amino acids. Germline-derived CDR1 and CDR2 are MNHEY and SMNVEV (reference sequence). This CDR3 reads CASSPAPGQVPTGELFF. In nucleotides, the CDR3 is TGTGCCAGCAGTCCGGCCCCAGGACAGGTGCCCACCGGGGAGCTGTTTTTT.

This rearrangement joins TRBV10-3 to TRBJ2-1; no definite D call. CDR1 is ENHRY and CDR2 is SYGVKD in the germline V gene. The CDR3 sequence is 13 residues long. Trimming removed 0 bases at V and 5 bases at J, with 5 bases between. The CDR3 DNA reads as TGTGCCATCAGTGAGTCGGCAGACAATGAGCAGTTCTTC. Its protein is CAISESADNEQFF.

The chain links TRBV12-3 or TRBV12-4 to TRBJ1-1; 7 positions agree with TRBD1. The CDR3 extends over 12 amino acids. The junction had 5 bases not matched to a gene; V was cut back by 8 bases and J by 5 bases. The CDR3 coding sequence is TGTGCCAGCCAGGGGGAAGGGACTGAAGCTTTCTTT. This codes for CASQGEGTEAFF.

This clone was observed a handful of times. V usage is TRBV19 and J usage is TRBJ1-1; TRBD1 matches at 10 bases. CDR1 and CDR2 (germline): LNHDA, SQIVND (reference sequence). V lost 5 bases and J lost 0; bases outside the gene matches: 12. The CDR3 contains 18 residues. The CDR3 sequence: CASSPDRRTGGMNTEAFF. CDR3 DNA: TGTGCCAGTAGTCCGGATAGGCGGACAGGGGGGATGAACACTGAAGCTTTCTTT.